This passage covers 14 T cell receptor beta chains from one sample sequenced in a study of blood T cells in healthy people across ages. With a J-beta primer mix and a sample-barcoded 5' primer, a second PCR ran 7 to 11 cycles. TCRdb reprocessed the 5' RACE reads with MiXCR, giving one entry per CDR3 protein. The sample has over 550,000 distinct CDR3 sequences; roughly 30% are singletons. Sequencing was performed on blood. The source of these receptors is a woman older than 75 in good health.

The chain combines TRBV9 with TRBJ1-6; possible D gene TRBD1, 5 bases. Trimming pared 0 bases from V and 7 bases from J, leaving 14 bases between. Germline-derived CDR1 and CDR2 are SGDLS and YYNGEE. The CDR3 runs 16 residues. DNA of the CDR3: TGTGCCAGCAGCGTAGCAGTCGGGGCGCGGAATTCACCCCTCCACTTT. This codes for CASSVAVGARNSPLHF. Drawing the rest from reference TRBV9 and TRBJ1-6, the complete variable domain is DSGVTQTPKHLITATGQRVTLRCSPRSGDLSVYWYQQSLDQGLQFLIQYYNGEERAKGNILERFSAQQFPDLHSELNLSSLELGDSALYFCASSVAVGARNSPLHFGNGTRLTVT.

The V call is TRBV7-2, the J call TRBJ2-7; TRBD2 aligns across 12 bases. Germline V gives CDR1 SGHTA, CDR2 FQGNSA. The CDR3 extends over 20 amino acids. V lost 10 bases to trimming and J lost 1 base; unmatched junction nucleotides: 23. The DNA for the CDR3 is TGTGCCAACGGCTTAGCTCTCCTAGCGGGGGGGCTCGCAACGTCCTACGAGCAGTACTTC. This translates into CANGLALLAGGLATSYEQYF.

With respect to this clonotype: This may be a read error: a much more frequent sequence differs by one nucleotide. The chain joins TRBV7-2 to TRBJ2-7; 7 bases agree with TRBD2. Germline V gene lookup returns CDR1 SGHTA and CDR2 FQGNSA. This CDR3 region has 14 residues. Germline trimming cut 5 bases from V and 6 bases from J; bases unmatched to any gene: 10. CDR3 coding DNA: TGTGCCAGCAGCCGGAGCGGGGCGAGTCGCGAGCAGTACTTC. The encoded protein is CASSRSGASREQYF.

A remark on this clonotype: A much larger clonotype is one base distant, so this may be a read error. The chain combines TRBV7-2 with TRBJ1-2; perhaps TRBD1 as D (5 bases). Germline CDR1 reads SGHTA; CDR2 reads FQGNSA. The CDR3 has 17 amino acids. In nucleotides, the CDR3 is TGTGCCGGCAGCTTTCGTGCGTGGGGCAGCCCAAACTATGGCTACACCTTC. Protein sequence: CAGSFRAWGSPNYGYTF.

This clonotype was counted at least ten times. This rearrangement joins TRBV12-3 or TRBV12-4 to TRBJ1-6; D ambiguous. V lost 3 bases and J lost 4, with 7 bases in between. The CDR3 loop spans 14 amino acids. CDR3 loop: CASSLAGYNSPLHF. CDR3 nucleotides: TGTGCCAGCAGTTTGGCGGGTTATAATTCACCCCTCCACTTT.

This clonotype has more than one count but fewer than ten. V usage is TRBV7-9 and J usage is TRBJ1-2; D is unresolved. The CDR3 sequence is 14 residues long. Germline V CDR1 and CDR2: SEHNR, FQNEAQ (reference sequence). Trimming stripped 3 bases from V and 4 bases from J, with 12 bases between. Here the CDR3 reads CASSLMEGAYGYTF. CDR3 DNA sequence: TGTGCCAGCAGCTTGATGGAGGGCGCCTATGGCTACACCTTC. Looking up the rest from reference TRBV7-9 and TRBJ1-2 gives the full variable domain: DTGVSQNPRHKITKRGQNVTFRCDPISEHNRLYWYRQTLGQGPEFLTYFQNEAQLEKSRLLSDRFSAERPKGSFSTLEIQRTEQGDSAMYLCASSLMEGAYGYTFGSGTRLTVV.

This clonotype came up many times. The chain uses TRBV7-6 and TRBJ2-7, with 10 nucleotides matching TRBD2. Germline CDR1 SGHVS, CDR2 FNYEAQ. CDR3 length: 15 residues. With V trimmed by 5 bases and J by 4 bases, 8 bases remained unmatched. As DNA, the CDR3 is TGTGCCAGCAGCCCCCTCGCAGCGGGGGGGTACGAGCAGTACTTC. It codes for CASSPLAAGGYEQYF.

This clonotype occurred a few times. The chain has TRBV20-1 and TRBJ1-1; D possibly corresponds to TRBD1 (6 bases). Trimming removed 3 bases at V and 4 bases at J, with 18 bases between. The CDR3 runs 15 residues. From germline, CDR1 is DFQATT and CDR2 SNEGSKA (reference sequence). The CDR3 loop is CSARKPGQSGTEAFF. In DNA, the CDR3 is TGCAGTGCTAGGAAGCCGGGACAATCAGGCACTGAAGCTTTCTTT.

This clonotype was observed at least ten times. This rearrangement joins TRBV20-1 to TRBJ2-5; D is possibly TRBD2 (6 bases). V shed 1 base and J shed 4 bases, with 10 bases lying between them. Germline V gene sequence: CDR1 DFQATT, CDR2 SNEGSKA (reference sequence). The CDR3 is 13 residues long. The CDR3 loop is CSARAAGIETQYF. The CDR3 nucleotides are TGCAGTGCTAGAGCGGCGGGAATAGAGACCCAGTACTTC.

This clonotype has a single count. At one end, the junction sequence differs from germline, possibly due to a read error. The rearrangement uses TRBV10-3 and TRBJ2-7; 8 positions agree with TRBD2. Germline CDR1 reads ENHRY; CDR2 reads SYGVKD. This CDR3 contains 15 residues. The CDR3 loop is CTISATGGGYNEQYF. CDR3 DNA sequence: TGTACCATCAGCGCCACCGGGGGGGGCTACAATGAGCAGTACTTC.

This clonotype was seen ten or more times. The gene calls are TRBV12-3 or TRBV12-4 and TRBJ1-2; TRBD1 aligns across 7 bases. Trimming at V came to 5 bases and at J to 7 bases, leaving 7 bases not matched to a gene. This CDR3 has 13 amino acids. The CDR3 spells CASSPYTGVGYTF. The CDR3 coding sequence is TGTGCCAGCAGTCCCTATACAGGGGTTGGCTACACCTTC.

This clonotype was observed a few times. V gene TRBV5-1 combines with J gene TRBJ2-7; D gene uncertain. The germline V gene has CDR1 SGHRS and CDR2 YFSETQ. This CDR3 has 14 residues. The V end lost 5 bases, the J end lost 1 base, and 13 bases lay between the germline ends. CDR3 nucleotide sequence: TGCGCCAGCAGATTACGGACGGAGTCCTACGAGCAGTACTTC. This gives the protein CASRLRTESYEQYF.

J is TRBJ1-1 and V is TRBV5-1; D perhaps matches TRBD1 (6 bases). CDR3 length equals 14 residues. The V end was cut by 1 base, the J end by 3 bases, with 10 bases between. Germline CDR1 reads SGHRS; CDR2 reads YFSETQ. The CDR3 region has the DNA TGCGCCAGCAGCTTGACAGGGTTGGACACTGAAGCTTTCTTT. This encodes CASSLTGLDTEAFF.

This clonotype has ten or more counts. The CDR3 loop reads CSARGLGDGYTF. For the CDR3, the DNA is TGCAGTGCTAGAGGGCTGGGGGATGGCTACACCTTC. The chain joins TRBV20-1 to TRBJ1-2; D may be TRBD1 (5 bases). This CDR3 contains 12 residues. V was clipped by 1 base and J by 6 bases, with 9 bases between them. Germline V lookup: CDR1 DFQATT, CDR2 SNEGSKA (reference sequence).